One and the same sample provided the 18 T cell receptor beta chains below, sequenced in a study of tumor and adjacent non-tumor tissue in lung cancer. A modified ARM-PCR protocol with three rounds of nested PCR amplified TCRbeta. TCRdb passed the multiplex PCR reads through MiXCR, listing each CDR3 protein once. This sample has 100,000 to 150,000 distinct CDR3 sequences, with about 66% found just once. The template was RNA from unsorted bulk tissue. Sequencing was performed on lung tumor tissue. Source of these receptors: a man aged 25-45 years with non-small cell lung cancer.

This clonotype has only one observation. A read error may produce the germline difference seen at one junction end. V usage is TRBV10-3 and J usage is TRBJ1-2; D might be TRBD1 (5 bases). The CDR3 sequence is 15 residues long. Germline V gives CDR1 ENHRY, CDR2 SYGVKD. The DNA for the CDR3 is TGTACCATCAGTGACCCTGGACTGGGGCTCTATGGCTACACCTTC. Protein: CTISDPGLGLYGYTF.

Concerning this clonotype: The conserved closing phenylalanine or tryptophan is absent in this CDR3, likely reflecting a read error. This chain links TRBV12-3 or TRBV12-4 with TRBJ2-7; D gene unclear. The length of the CDR3 is 13 residues. CDR3 residues: CASSLGNSYEQYL. In nucleotides, the CDR3 is TGTGCCAGCAGTTTGGGGAATTCCTATGAGCAGTACTTA.

On this clonotype itself: No conserved phenylalanine or tryptophan is present at the end of the CDR3, so a read error is the likely explanation. The DNA for the CDR3 is TGTACCAGCAGACCTTCGGGGACGGGTGGCTACACCTTA. This codes for CTSRPSGTGGYTL. The V call is TRBV6-2 or TRBV6-3, the J call TRBJ1-2; weak D call: TRBD1 (5 bases). The CDR3 length is 13 residues. Germline V gene sequence: CDR1 MNHEY, CDR2 SVGEGT.

With respect to this clonotype: Since the CDR3 does not end with the conserved phenylalanine or tryptophan, this likely comes from a read error. V and J are TRBV10-3 and TRBJ2-7; D call uncertain. This CDR3 comprises 13 residues. Germline CDR1 reads ENHRY; CDR2 reads SYGVKD. V was trimmed by 4 bases and J by 6 bases, leaving 13 bases between them. The CDR3 region is CAISAAPEREQYL. The CDR3 DNA sequence: TGTGCCATCAGTGCGGCCCCCGAACGCGAGCAGTACTTA.

Concerning this clonotype itself: Since no conserved phenylalanine or tryptophan closes the CDR3, a read error is the likely cause. The chain recombines TRBV11-2 with TRBJ2-2; 8 bases align to TRBD1. Looked up from germline, CDR1 is SGHAT and CDR2 is FQNNGV. This CDR3 spans 16 amino acids. DNA of the CDR3: TGTACCAGCAGCCCCGGGACAGGACTAAACACCAGGGAGCTGTTTCTT. This codes for CTSSPGTGLNTRELFL.

About this clonotype itself: At one boundary the junction diverges from the germline segment, which might be a read error. The chain combines TRBV11-2 with TRBJ2-3; D might be TRBD2 (5 bases). Germline V gene lookup returns CDR1 SGHAT and CDR2 FQNNGV. The CDR3 runs 14 residues. The CDR3 protein is CVSSPSRVTDTHYF. CDR3 nucleotides: TGTGTCAGCAGCCCCTCGCGGGTCACAGATACGCACTATTTT.

The chain uses TRBV5-1 and TRBJ1-1; D possibly corresponds to TRBD1 (6 bases). The CDR3 has 17 amino acids. The V gene lost 0 bases and the J gene lost 4 bases, with 19 bases spanning the gap. CDR1 SGHRS and CDR2 YFSETQ come from the germline V gene. DNA for the CDR3: TGCGCCAGCAGCTTGGAGGGGGTGGGAGGATCGTCCACTGAAGCTTTCTTT. It specifies CASSLEGVGGSSTEAFF.

Remarks on this clonotype: A much larger clone lies a single base off, so this may be a read error. The rearrangement links TRBV6-5 to TRBJ2-1, with no clear D. This CDR3 has 14 amino acids. Deletions cut 0 bases from V and 8 bases from J, with 11 bases between. The V gene's germline CDR1 is MNHEY and CDR2 SVGAGI. CDR3 sequence (DNA): TGTGCCAGCAGTTACTCTGACATCTCCGATGAGCAGTTCTTC. Translated: CASSYSDISDEQFF.

Comments on this clonotype: Likely a read error: the CDR3 ends without its conserved phenylalanine or tryptophan. This chain uses TRBV11-2 with TRBJ1-6; maybe TRBD1 (5 bases). The CDR3 is 15 residues long. In germline, CDR1 is SGHAT, CDR2 FQNNGV. CDR3 amino acids: CASSLVGDSYSSLHS. As DNA, the CDR3 is TGTGCCAGCAGCTTAGTGGGCGACAGCTATTCATCCCTCCACTCT.

The gene calls are TRBV5-6 and TRBJ2-1; perhaps TRBD2 as D (6 bases). Trimming pared 9 bases from V and 4 bases from J, leaving 14 bases between. Looked up from germline, CDR1 is SGHDT and CDR2 is YYEEEE. This CDR3 is 13 amino acids long. CDR3 sequence: CANSSTSYNEQFF. As DNA, the CDR3 is TGTGCCAACAGTTCGACTAGTTACAATGAGCAGTTCTTC.

This sequence joins TRBV20-1 and TRBJ1-3, with 7 bases lining up with TRBD1. After removal of 2 bases from V and 3 bases from J, the junction contained 10 bases not matched to a gene. Germline V gene data show CDR1 as DFQATT and CDR2 as SNEGSKA (reference sequence). The CDR3 is made up of 16 amino acids. For the CDR3, the DNA is TGCAGTGCTAGACCTACTGCCAGGGGGGGTGGAAACACCATATATTTT. Its protein is CSARPTARGGGNTIYF.

This clonotype was seen a few times. J is TRBJ2-1 and V is TRBV5-4; D possibly corresponds to TRBD1 (9 bases). The germline V and J ends were trimmed by 6 bases and 3 bases, with 19 bases remaining between them. From germline, CDR1 is SGHNT and CDR2 YYREEE (reference sequence). The CDR3 extends over 16 amino acids. DNA for the CDR3: TGTGCCAGCACTGAACGGGGGGGACAGGGCTACAATGAGCAGTTCTTC. Protein: CASTERGGQGYNEQFF.

This clonotype was seen many times. CDR3 amino acids: CASSPNSDPEAFF. The CDR3 nucleotides read TGTGCCAGCAGCCCCAACAGCGATCCTGAAGCTTTCTTT. The chain links TRBV7-9 to TRBJ1-1; unclear D gene. This CDR3 has 13 residues. V lost 5 bases, J lost 6 bases, and 13 bases lay in between. Germline V gene data show CDR1 as SEHNR and CDR2 as FQNEAQ (reference sequence).

As regards this clonotype: The junction differs from germline at one of its ends, possibly a read error. The CDR3 nucleotides are TGTGCCAGCAGCTTTAGGGCGGGCGCCTCCTACATTGAGCAGTTCTTC. This sequence encodes CASSFRAGASYIEQFF. V gene TRBV5-4 combines with J gene TRBJ2-1, with D possibly TRBD2 on 5 matching bases. This CDR3 comprises 16 residues. Looked up from germline, CDR1 is SGHNT and CDR2 is YYREEE (reference sequence).

This clonotype was seen a few times. Possible read error: a much larger clone is one base away. The J gene is TRBJ2-1, the V gene TRBV20-1; 10 nucleotides line up with TRBD1. The CDR3 is 14 amino acids. Trimming took 6 bases from V and 5 from J; bases not matched to a gene: 7. CDR1 and CDR2 (germline): DFQATT, SNEGSKA (reference sequence). The CDR3 loop reads CSAPTGGFNNEQFF. In nucleotides, the CDR3 is TGCAGTGCCCCGACAGGGGGCTTTAACAATGAGCAGTTCTTC.

Turning to this clonotype: Since the CDR3 does not end with the conserved phenylalanine or tryptophan, this likely comes from a read error. This chain joins TRBV7-9 and TRBJ1-1; D gene uncertain. This CDR3 comprises 13 residues. Per the germline V gene, CDR1 is SEHNR and CDR2 is FQNEAQ (reference sequence). Here the CDR3 reads CPSSRTTNTEAFL. In DNA form, the CDR3 reads TGTCCCAGCAGCCGGACGACTAACACTGAAGCTTTCCTT.

The table lists this clonotype with a few counts. Since a much larger clone is just one base distant, this may be a read error. This chain connects TRBV6-6 to TRBJ2-7; 8 bases agree with TRBD1. V dropped 8 bases and J dropped 1; count of bases not matched to a gene: 7. Germline V CDR1 and CDR2: MNHNY, SVGAGI (reference sequence). The CDR3 covers 14 residues. CDR3 DNA: TGTGCCAGCCTAACCAGGACAGGGTCCTACGAGCAGTACTTC. This codes for CASLTRTGSYEQYF.

Notes on this clonotype: A much larger clone differs from this one at a single base, so this may be a read error. The chain joins TRBV6-6 to TRBJ2-6; TRBD1 might be the D (5 bases). The CDR3 is 15 amino acids. Germline CDR1 reads MNHNY; CDR2 reads SVGAGI (reference sequence). CDR3 loop: CASTDGSSGANILTF. The CDR3 DNA follows: TGTGCCAGCACTGACGGTAGCTCTGGGGCCAACATCCTGACTTTC.